The 13 T cell receptor beta chains given below trace back to one sample, sequenced in a study of blood T cell repertoires in COVID-19. Assay: immunoSEQ multiplex PCR; the TCRdb copy retains only in-frame clones and omits some. The table has 65,000 to 85,000 clones, about nine tenths seen once. Sequenced material: peripheral blood. All receptors derive from a woman between 18 and 29 years old with acute or convalescent COVID-19.

The rearrangement uses TRBV7-8 and TRBJ2-3; 8 bases fit TRBD1. V shed 10 bases and J 4 bases; nucleotides not matched to a gene: 10. Germline V gene lookup returns CDR1 SGHVS and CDR2 FQNEAQ. The CDR3 runs 14 residues. DNA of the CDR3: TGTGCCACATCCGGCAGGGGGCATGCAGATACGCAGTATTTT. As protein: CATSGRGHADTQYF.

The chain combines TRBV11-1 with TRBJ1-1; D remains unclear. Trimming took off 2 bases at V and 1 base at J, with 5 bases between the two ends. This CDR3 is built from 13 residues. Germline CDR1 reads SGHAT; CDR2 reads FQDESV (reference sequence). The CDR3 reads CASSLFRNTEAFF. The CDR3 DNA sequence: TGTGCCAGCAGCTTATTCAGGAACACTGAAGCTTTCTTT.

This chain joins TRBV18 and TRBJ1-5; TRBD1 might be the D (6 bases). This CDR3 has 15 amino acids. Germline V lookup: CDR1 KGHSH, CDR2 LQKENI. Trimming removed 1 base at V and 6 bases at J, with 13 bases between. The CDR3 region has the DNA TGTGCCAGCTCACCACGCGCGGGGGGCCCTCAGCCCCAGCATTTT. This sequence encodes CASSPRAGGPQPQHF. The full variable domain, rest sourced from reference TRBV18 and TRBJ1-5, is NAGVMQNPRHLVRRRGQEARLRCSPMKGHSHVYWYRQLPEEGLKFMVYLQKENIIDESGMPKERFSAEFPKEGPSILRIQQVVRGDSAAYFCASSPRAGGPQPQHFGDGTRLSIL.

V is TRBV7-2 and J is TRBJ1-1, with 8 nucleotides matching TRBD1. The CDR3 runs 17 residues. Germline CDR1 and CDR2: SGHTA and FQGNSA. Trimming took 1 base from V and 1 from J; bases not matched to a gene: 8. Here the CDR3 reads CASSLGQGKRGNTEAFF. The CDR3 DNA follows: TGTGCCAGCAGCTTAGGACAGGGGAAAAGGGGGAACACTGAAGCTTTCTTT.

The chain combines TRBV5-1 with TRBJ1-2; possibly TRBD1 for D (6 bases). The germline V gene encodes CDR1 SGHRS and CDR2 YFSETQ. V dropped 0 bases and J dropped 7 bases, with 16 bases sitting between them. The CDR3 is 15 residues long. CDR3 region: CASSLGGGADFGYTF. Here the CDR3 DNA reads TGCGCCAGCAGCTTGGGTGGGGGGGCCGATTTTGGCTACACCTTC.

The gene calls are TRBV4-1 and TRBJ2-5; D is undetermined. The ends were cut back, 0 bases at V and 0 bases at J, with 14 bases in the middle. The CDR3 sequence is 17 residues long. The germline V gene has CDR1 MGHRA and CDR2 YSYEKL. CDR3 region: CASSQDFPPAYQETQYF. Written as DNA, the CDR3 is TGCGCCAGCAGCCAAGATTTTCCCCCTGCGTACCAAGAGACCCAGTACTTC.

The genes are TRBV2 and TRBJ2-7; TRBD2 aligns across 12 bases. Losses at the gene ends were 3 bases for V and 5 bases for J; bases not matched to a gene: 5. Germline assignment: CDR1 SNHLY and CDR2 FYNNEI. This CDR3 comprises 15 residues. The CDR3 bases are TGTGCCAGCAGTGAGACTAGCGGGAGATCGGACGAGCAGTACTTC. It codes for CASSETSGRSDEQYF.

The chain recombines TRBV5-1 with TRBJ1-1, with TRBD1 identical over 8 bases. The junction had 5 bases not matched to a gene; V was cut back by 4 bases and J by 6 bases. This CDR3 spans 13 amino acids. Germline CDR1 is SGHRS and CDR2 is YFSETQ. CDR3 in amino acids: CASSVDRAAEAFF. The CDR3 nucleotides read TGCGCCAGCAGCGTGGACAGGGCCGCTGAAGCTTTCTTT.

This chain links TRBV19 with TRBJ1-1, with TRBD1 as a possible D gene (6 bases). There are 14 residues in the CDR3. Trimming shortened V by 7 bases and J by 7 bases, and 19 bases separated the two germline ends. Germline V gene lookup returns CDR1 LNHDA and CDR2 SQIVND (reference sequence). The CDR3 bases are TGTGCCAGTATTGCGGAGTCGGACAGAAGTGAAGCTTTCTTT. Its translation is CASIAESDRSEAFF.

This chain joins TRBV18 and TRBJ1-1; TRBD1 is a possible D gene (5 bases). The CDR3 totals 13 residues. From germline, CDR1 is KGHSH and CDR2 LQKENI. V lost 3 bases and J 1 base, leaving 6 bases between the germline ends. The CDR3 loop is CASSPDKNTEAFF. In DNA form, the CDR3 reads TGTGCCAGCTCACCGGACAAGAACACTGAAGCTTTCTTT. Based on the CDR3 plus reference TRBV18 and TRBJ1-1, the full variable domain is NAGVMQNPRHLVRRRGQEARLRCSPMKGHSHVYWYRQLPEEGLKFMVYLQKENIIDESGMPKERFSAEFPKEGPSILRIQQVVRGDSAAYFCASSPDKNTEAFFGQGTRLTVV.

The V gene is TRBV27, the J gene TRBJ2-6; D is ambiguous. The CDR3 is made up of 21 amino acids. Looked up from germline, CDR1 is MNHEY and CDR2 is SMNVEV (reference sequence). Trimming cost V 4 bases and J 0 bases, with 25 bases left between them. CDR3 DNA: TGTGCCAGCAGTTACCTTCACTTGGCCCCCACTACGATCTCTGGGGCCAACGTCCTGACTTTC. Its translation: CASSYLHLAPTTISGANVLTF. Combining the CDR3 with reference TRBV27 and TRBJ2-6 gives the whole variable domain EAQVTQNPRYLITVTGKKLTVTCSQNMNHEYMSWYRQDPGLGLRQIYYSMNVEVTDKGDVPEGYKVSRKEKRNFPLILESPSPNQTSLYFCASSYLHLAPTTISGANVLTFGAGSRLTVL.

This chain links TRBV20-1 with TRBJ2-1, with a tentative D call TRBD2 (6 bases). Trimming left V 3 bases short and J 0 bases short, with 9 bases between. This CDR3 is 14 amino acids long. Looked up from germline, CDR1 is DFQATT and CDR2 is SNEGSKA (reference sequence). The CDR3 loop is CSASAGSSYNEQFF. In DNA form, the CDR3 reads TGCAGTGCTAGTGCCGGGAGCTCCTACAATGAGCAGTTCTTC.

The rearrangement links TRBV27 to TRBJ2-7; D is unresolved. The CDR3 totals 11 residues. The germline V gene encodes CDR1 MNHEY and CDR2 SMNVEV (reference sequence). CDR3 coding DNA: TGTTCCCACCCCAGCTCCTACGAGCAGTACTTC. Its translation is CSHPSSYEQYF.